This TCR beta chain came from a study of technical replicates of blood from a few donors. The count of this clone is one. Clones were read by immunoSEQ multiplex PCR, and TCRdb kept only the in-frame ones, dropping some. The sample lists 90,000 to 100,000 clones; approximately 95% were seen once. Trimming at V came to 6 bases and at J to 0 bases, leaving 6 bases not matched to a gene. Germline CDR1 is MRHNA and CDR2 is SNTAGT. The CDR3 has 15 amino acids. The receptor comes from a human donor in good health. The chain couples TRBV6-4 to TRBJ2-5, with 8 bases matching TRBD1. Sequenced sample: T cells isolated from PBMCs. The CDR3 DNA is TGTGCCAGCAGCCTTACAGGGGGAGACCAAGAGACCCAGTACTTC. Translation gives CASSLTGGDQETQYF.